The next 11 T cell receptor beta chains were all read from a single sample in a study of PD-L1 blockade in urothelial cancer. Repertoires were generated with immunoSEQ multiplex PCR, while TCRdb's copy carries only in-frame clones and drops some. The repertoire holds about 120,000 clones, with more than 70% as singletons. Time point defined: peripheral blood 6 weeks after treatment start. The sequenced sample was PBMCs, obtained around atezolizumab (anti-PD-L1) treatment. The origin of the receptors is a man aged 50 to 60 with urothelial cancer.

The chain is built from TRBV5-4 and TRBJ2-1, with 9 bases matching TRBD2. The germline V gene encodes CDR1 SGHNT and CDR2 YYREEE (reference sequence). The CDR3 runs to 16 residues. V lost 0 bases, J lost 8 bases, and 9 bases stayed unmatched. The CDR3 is CASSLVGASGTYEQFF. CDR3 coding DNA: TGTGCCAGCAGCTTGGTGGGGGCTAGCGGGACCTATGAGCAGTTCTTC.

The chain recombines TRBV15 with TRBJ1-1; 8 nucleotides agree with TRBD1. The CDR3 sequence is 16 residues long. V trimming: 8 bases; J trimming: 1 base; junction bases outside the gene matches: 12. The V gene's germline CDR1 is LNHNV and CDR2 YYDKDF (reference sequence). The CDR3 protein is CATLGQGAGRNTEAFF. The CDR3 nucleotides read TGTGCCACCCTGGGCCAGGGGGCGGGAAGGAACACTGAAGCTTTCTTT.

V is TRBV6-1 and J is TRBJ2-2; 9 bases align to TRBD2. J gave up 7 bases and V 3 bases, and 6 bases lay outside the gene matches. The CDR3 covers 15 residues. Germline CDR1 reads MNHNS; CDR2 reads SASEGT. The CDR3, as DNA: TGTGCCAGCAGTGACAGCGGGAGGCTGGACGGGGAGCTGTTTTTT. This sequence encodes CASSDSGRLDGELFF.

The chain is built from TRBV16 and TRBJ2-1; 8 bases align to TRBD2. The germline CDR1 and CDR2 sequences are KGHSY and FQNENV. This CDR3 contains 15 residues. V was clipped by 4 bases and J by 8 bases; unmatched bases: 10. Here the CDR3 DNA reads TGTGCCAGCAGCCGTACTCGCGGGAGGTCAGATGAGCAGTTCTTC. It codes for CASSRTRGRSDEQFF. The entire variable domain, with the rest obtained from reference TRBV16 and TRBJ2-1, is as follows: GEEVAQTPKHLVRGEGQKAKLYCAPIKGHSYVFWYQQVLKNEFKFLISFQNENVFDETGMPKERFSAKCLPNSPCSLEIQATKLEDSAVYFCASSRTRGRSDEQFFGPGTRLTVL.

Here the CDR3 reads CASSTGQGNNSPLHF. In DNA form, the CDR3 reads TGTGCCAGCAGCACGGGACAGGGGAATAATTCACCCCTCCACTTT. The chain combines TRBV7-9 with TRBJ1-6; 10 bases align to TRBD1. CDR1 and CDR2 (germline): SEHNR, FQNEAQ (reference sequence). The J segment lost 5 bases and the V segment lost 5 bases, leaving 3 bases of the junction unmatched. The CDR3 has 15 amino acids. Full variable domain (outside the CDR3, taken from reference TRBV7-9 and TRBJ1-6): DTGVSQNPRHKITKRGQNVTFRCDPISEHNRLYWYRQTLGQGPEFLTYFQNEAQLEKSRLLSDRFSAERPKGSFSTLEIQRTEQGDSAMYLCASSTGQGNNSPLHFGNGTRLTVT.

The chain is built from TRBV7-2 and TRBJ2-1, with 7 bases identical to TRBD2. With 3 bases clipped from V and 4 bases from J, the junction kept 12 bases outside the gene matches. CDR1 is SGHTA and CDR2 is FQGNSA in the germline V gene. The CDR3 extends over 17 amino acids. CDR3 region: CASSLDGPGRSYNEQFF. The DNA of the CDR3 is TGTGCCAGCAGCTTGGACGGGCCCGGGAGGTCTTACAATGAGCAGTTCTTC.

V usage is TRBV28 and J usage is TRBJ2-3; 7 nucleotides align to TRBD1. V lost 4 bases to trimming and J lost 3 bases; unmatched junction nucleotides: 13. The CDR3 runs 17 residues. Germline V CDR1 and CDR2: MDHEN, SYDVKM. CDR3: CASSSNDRVKGTDTQYF. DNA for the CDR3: TGTGCCAGCAGTTCGAACGACAGGGTAAAGGGTACAGATACGCAGTATTTT.

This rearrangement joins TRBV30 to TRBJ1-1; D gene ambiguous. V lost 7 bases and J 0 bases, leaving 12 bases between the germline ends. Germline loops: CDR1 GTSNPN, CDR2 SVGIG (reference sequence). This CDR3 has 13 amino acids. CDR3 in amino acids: CALDLRMNTEAFF. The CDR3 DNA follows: TGTGCCTTAGACTTGAGGATGAACACTGAAGCTTTCTTT.

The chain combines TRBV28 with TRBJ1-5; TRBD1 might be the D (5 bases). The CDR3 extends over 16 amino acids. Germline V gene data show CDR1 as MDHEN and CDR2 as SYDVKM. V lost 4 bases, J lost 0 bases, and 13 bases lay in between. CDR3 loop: CASSSRRGISNQPQHF. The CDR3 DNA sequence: TGTGCCAGCAGTTCAAGGAGGGGCATTAGCAATCAGCCCCAGCATTTT.

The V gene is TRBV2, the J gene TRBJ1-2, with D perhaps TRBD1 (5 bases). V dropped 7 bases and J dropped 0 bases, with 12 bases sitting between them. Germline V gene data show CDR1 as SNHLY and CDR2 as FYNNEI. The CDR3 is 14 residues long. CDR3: CASMGQAPNYGYTF. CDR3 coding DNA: TGTGCCAGCATGGGGCAGGCCCCTAACTATGGCTACACCTTC.

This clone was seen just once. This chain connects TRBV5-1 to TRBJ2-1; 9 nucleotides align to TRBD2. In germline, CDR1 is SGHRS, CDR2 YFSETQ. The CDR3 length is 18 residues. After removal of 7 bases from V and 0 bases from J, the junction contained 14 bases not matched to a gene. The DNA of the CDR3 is TGCGCCAGCTCTCTTGCGGGGGGGGGCCCTCCCTCCTACAATGAGCAGTTCTTC. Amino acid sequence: CASSLAGGGPPSYNEQFF.